One and the same sample provided the 12 T cell receptor beta chains below, sequenced in a study of blood T cell repertoires in COVID-19. Assay: immunoSEQ multiplex PCR; the TCRdb copy retains only in-frame clones and omits some. This sample yields over 300,000 clones, of which around 89% are seen a single time; 6.5% belongs to the top ten. Specimen: peripheral blood. The receptors were sampled from a man between 18 and 35 years old with active or convalescent COVID-19.

This chain joins TRBV6-5 and TRBJ1-3, with a tentative D call TRBD1 (5 bases). The CDR3 totals 13 residues. The ends were cut back, 7 bases at V and 4 bases at J, with 11 bases in the middle. The germline CDR1 and CDR2 sequences are MNHEY and SVGAGI. The chain's CDR3 is CASKGRIGNTIYF. CDR3 coding DNA: TGTGCCAGCAAGGGGCGAATCGGAAACACCATATATTTT.

The gene calls are TRBV19 and TRBJ2-3; D is possibly TRBD2 (5 bases). This CDR3 has 15 amino acids. V was trimmed by 5 bases and J by 0 bases, leaving 12 bases between them. Germline V gene sequence: CDR1 LNHDA, CDR2 SQIVND (reference sequence). CDR3 sequence: CASSRGWGSTDTQYF. The DNA of the CDR3 is TGTGCCAGTAGTCGCGGGTGGGGAAGCACAGATACGCAGTATTTT.

The chain recombines TRBV18 with TRBJ1-5; unclear D gene. The CDR3 runs to 15 residues. Per germline, CDR1 KGHSH and CDR2 LQKENI. The V gene lost 6 bases and the J gene lost 5 bases, with 17 bases spanning the gap. CDR3 loop: CASSPSGGLDQPQHF. The CDR3 DNA follows: TGTGCCAGCTCCCCATCCGGCGGTTTGGATCAGCCCCAGCATTTT.

This sequence joins TRBV5-1 and TRBJ2-1; tentative D call: TRBD2 (6 bases). With 4 bases removed from V and 1 base from J, the gap between germline ends came to 15 bases. CDR1 and CDR2 from the germline V gene are SGHRS and YFSETQ. The CDR3 sequence is 16 residues long. The CDR3 reads CASSLSTSLSYNEQFF. CDR3 in DNA: TGCGCCAGCAGCCTAAGCACTAGCTTGTCCTACAATGAGCAGTTCTTC.

The V and J genes are TRBV2 and TRBJ2-1; TRBD2 agrees at 10 bases. The CDR3 has 17 residues. Germline V CDR1 and CDR2: SNHLY, FYNNEI. The J segment lost 6 bases and the V segment lost 2 bases, leaving 10 bases of the junction unmatched. The CDR3 DNA sequence: TGTGCCAGCAGTGAATTCCCTAGCGGGAGTTACGTCAATGAGCAGTTCTTC. This encodes CASSEFPSGSYVNEQFF. Variable domain in full (rest from reference TRBV2 and TRBJ2-1): EPEVTQTPSHQVTQMGQEVILRCVPISNHLYFYWYRQILGQKVEFLVSFYNNEISEKSEIFDDQFSVERPDGSNFTLKIRSTKLEDSAMYFCASSEFPSGSYVNEQFFGPGTRLTVL.

The chain carries TRBV6-6 and TRBJ1-5; tentatively, D is TRBD1 (5 bases). The CDR3 is 15 residues long. The germline CDR1 and CDR2 sequences are MNHNY and SVGAGI (reference sequence). V lost 6 bases and J 0 bases, leaving 12 bases between the germline ends. CDR3 DNA sequence: TGTGCCAGCAGAGTACAGGAGAATAGCAATCAGCCCCAGCATTTT. This codes for CASRVQENSNQPQHF.

This sequence joins TRBV5-8 and TRBJ2-1, with a weak D call TRBD2 (6 bases). The CDR3 runs to 13 residues. V lost 7 bases, J lost 3 bases, and 11 bases lay in between. Germline assignment: CDR1 SGHTS and CDR2 YDEGEE. As DNA, the CDR3 is TGTGCCAGCCGGGAGAGGGGCTACAATGAGCAGTTCTTC. This sequence encodes CASRERGYNEQFF.

The rearrangement joins TRBV6-5 to TRBJ2-1, with D possibly being TRBD2 (5 bases). The V end was cut by 2 bases, the J end by 0 bases, with 11 bases between. Looked up from germline, CDR1 is MNHEY and CDR2 is SVGAGI. This CDR3 has 16 amino acids. The DNA for the CDR3 is TGTGCCAGCAGTTACAGCCCGGGGAGCTCCTACAATGAGCAGTTCTTC. Amino acid sequence: CASSYSPGSSYNEQFF.

This rearrangement joins TRBV5-6 to TRBJ2-2, with D perhaps TRBD1 (6 bases). Trimming shortened V by 3 bases and J by 0 bases, and 9 bases separated the two germline ends. The CDR3 sequence is 15 residues long. CDR1 is SGHDT and CDR2 is YYEEEE in the germline V gene. This CDR3 reads CASSWTATNTGELFF. CDR3 coding DNA: TGTGCCAGCAGCTGGACAGCGACGAACACCGGGGAGCTGTTTTTT.

Written as DNA, the CDR3 is TGCGCCAGCAGGGGAGCCGGGACTAGCGGGGGGAGCTCCTACAATGAGCAGTTCTTC. Translation: CASRGAGTSGGSSYNEQFF. V is TRBV4-1 and J is TRBJ2-1; 15 nucleotides agree with TRBD2. The germline gives CDR1 MGHRA, CDR2 YSYEKL. The V segment lost 6 bases and the J segment 0 bases; nucleotides outside the gene matches: 9. The length of the CDR3 is 19 residues.

This chain uses TRBV6-5 with TRBJ2-5; the D is unclear. Trimming took 2 bases from V and 2 from J, leaving 9 bases between them. CDR3 length equals 14 residues. CDR1 and CDR2 (germline): MNHEY, SVGAGI. Written as DNA, the CDR3 is TGTGCCAGCAGTTACGGTCGGTATCAAGAGACCCAGTACTTC. Protein sequence: CASSYGRYQETQYF.

The CDR3 protein is CASSQGAGGETQYF. The CDR3 DNA sequence: TGCGCCAGCAGCCAGGGGGCAGGGGGAGAGACCCAGTACTTC. The V gene is TRBV4-1, the J gene TRBJ2-5, with 7 nucleotides matching TRBD1. The CDR3 has 14 residues. J gave up 4 bases and V 3 bases, and 5 bases lay outside the gene matches. Germline CDR1 reads MGHRA; CDR2 reads YSYEKL.